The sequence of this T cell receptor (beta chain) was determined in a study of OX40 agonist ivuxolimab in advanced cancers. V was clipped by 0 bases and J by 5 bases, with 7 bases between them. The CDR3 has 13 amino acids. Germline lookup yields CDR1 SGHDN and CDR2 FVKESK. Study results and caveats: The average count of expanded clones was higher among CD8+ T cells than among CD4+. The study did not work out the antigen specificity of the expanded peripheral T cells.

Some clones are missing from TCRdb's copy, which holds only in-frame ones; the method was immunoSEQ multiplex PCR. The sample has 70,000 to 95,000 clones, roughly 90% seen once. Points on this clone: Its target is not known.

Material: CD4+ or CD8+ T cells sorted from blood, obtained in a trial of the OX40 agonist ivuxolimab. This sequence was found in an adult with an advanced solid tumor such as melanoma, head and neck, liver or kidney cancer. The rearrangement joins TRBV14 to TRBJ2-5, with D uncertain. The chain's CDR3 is CASSQEMGETQYF. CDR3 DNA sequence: TGTGCCAGCAGCCAAGAAATGGGCGAGACCCAGTACTTC.